These 31 T cell receptor beta chains were all obtained from the same sample, sequenced in a study of radiation and T cells in renal cell carcinoma. TCRdb's table, derived via immunoSEQ multiplex PCR, lists solely in-frame clones and lacks some. The sample lists roughly 130,000 clones, 81% seen once, with approximately 2% in the top ten. Indicated time point: blood 2 weeks post-SBRT. This sample's treatment: 15 Gy SBRT to primary tumor, nephrectomy 4 weeks later. The specimen comprised blood, sampled from a patient whose treatment included radiotherapy and nephrectomy. These TCRs come from a woman in her sixties or seventies with renal cell carcinoma.

The rearrangement uses TRBV18 and TRBJ1-1; TRBD1 matches at 9 bases. CDR3 length equals 14 residues. V was pared by 5 bases and J by 7 bases, with 8 bases of the junction left unmatched. Germline V gene data show CDR1 as KGHSH and CDR2 as LQKENI. CDR3 loop: CASSTRDRAGEAFF. For the CDR3, the DNA is TGTGCCAGCTCAACCCGGGACAGGGCGGGTGAAGCTTTCTTT.

The chain joins TRBV19 to TRBJ2-7, with D unclear. Germline CDR1 LNHDA, CDR2 SQIVND (reference sequence). V was pared by 6 bases and J by 4 bases, with 22 bases between. The CDR3 totals 16 residues. This chain's CDR3 is CASSQAFSPHLYEQYF. DNA for the CDR3: TGTGCCAGTAGCCAAGCGTTTTCTCCCCACTTGTACGAGCAGTACTTC.

The J gene is TRBJ2-7, the V gene TRBV11-2, with D possibly TRBD1 on 5 matching bases. Germline V gene lookup returns CDR1 SGHAT and CDR2 FQNNGV. The CDR3 runs to 14 residues. V was cut by 0 bases and J by 3 bases, with 9 bases left in between. CDR3 loop: CASSLDRQGYEQYF. The CDR3 DNA reads TGTGCCAGCAGCTTAGATCGGCAGGGCTACGAGCAGTACTTC. Combining the CDR3 with reference TRBV11-2 and TRBJ2-7 gives the whole variable domain EAGVAQSPRYKIIEKRQSVAFWCNPISGHATLYWYQQILGQGPKLLIQFQNNGVVDDSQLPKDRFSAERLKGVDSTLKIQPAKLEDSAVYLCASSLDRQGYEQYFGPGTRLTVT.

V gene TRBV29-1 combines with J gene TRBJ2-7; D is tentatively TRBD1 or TRBD2 (6 bases each). The CDR3 loop spans 12 amino acids. Per germline, CDR1 SQVTM and CDR2 ANQGSEA. Between the trimmed V and J ends, which lost 2 bases and 5 bases, there was a span of 10 bases. The CDR3 DNA follows: TGCAGCGTTGAATTGGAGGGGGACGAGCAGTACTTC. Translating it yields CSVELEGDEQYF.

CDR3 protein: CASTNPRGFRAQDVQPQHF. In nucleotides, the CDR3 is TGTGCCAGTACCAATCCAAGGGGGTTCCGGGCCCAAGATGTACAGCCCCAGCATTTT. The chain recombines TRBV19 with TRBJ1-5; a weak D match, TRBD1 (6 bases). The CDR3 is made up of 19 amino acids. The germline gives CDR1 LNHDA, CDR2 SQIVND (reference sequence). The V gene lost 7 bases and the J gene lost 7 bases, with 32 bases spanning the gap.

This sequence joins TRBV29-1 and TRBJ2-1; D tentatively fits TRBD1 or TRBD2 (5 bases each). The CDR3 extends over 12 amino acids. The V end lost 2 bases, the J end lost 9 bases, and 11 bases lay between the germline ends. Germline lookup yields CDR1 SQVTM and CDR2 ANQGSEA. The CDR3 DNA reads TGCAGCGTTGAAAGGGGTAGCGCTGAGCAGTTCTTC. This sequence encodes CSVERGSAEQFF.

The rearrangement links TRBV6-5 to TRBJ1-1; D not resolved. V lost 0 bases, J lost 8 bases, and 10 bases lay in between. Germline lookup yields CDR1 MNHEY and CDR2 SVGAGI. CDR3 length: 13 amino acids. CDR3 residues: CASSYSTRSEAFF. The CDR3 DNA follows: TGTGCCAGCAGTTACTCGACACGATCCGAAGCTTTCTTT.

This clone was picked up a small number of times. The chain combines TRBV6-1 with TRBJ1-6; 7 bases agree with TRBD1. The germline gives CDR1 MNHNS, CDR2 SASEGT. Trimming took 5 bases from V and 6 from J; bases not matched to a gene: 4. This CDR3 has 14 amino acids. The CDR3 DNA reads as TGTGCCAGCAGTCAGGGGGTTCTTAATTCACCCCTCCACTTT. Its protein product is CASSQGVLNSPLHF.

The V and J genes are TRBV5-4 and TRBJ2-7; a possible D gene is TRBD1 (5 bases). Trimming stripped 5 bases from V and 4 bases from J, with 19 bases between. The CDR3 length is 15 residues. Germline V gives CDR1 SGHNT, CDR2 YYREEE (reference sequence). CDR3 nucleotides: TGTGCCAGCAGTCGTGGCTGGGGCGCTGAATACGAGCAGTACTTC. Amino acids: CASSRGWGAEYEQYF.

This clone was detected only once. The chain employs TRBV7-8 and TRBJ2-4, with D possibly being TRBD1 or TRBD2 (6 bases each). The CDR3 runs 21 residues. Trimming left V 4 bases short and J 0 bases short, with 28 bases between. Germline V lookup: CDR1 SGHVS, CDR2 FQNEAQ. Here the CDR3 reads CASSWSGRGPGAPLAKNIQYF. The CDR3, as DNA: TGTGCCAGCAGCTGGAGCGGTCGGGGGCCGGGAGCGCCCCTAGCCAAAAACATTCAGTACTTC.

The rearrangement joins TRBV6-5 to TRBJ2-7, with a possible D match to TRBD1 (5 bases). The germline CDR1 and CDR2 sequences are MNHEY and SVGAGI. V lost 4 bases and J 3 bases, leaving 19 bases between the germline ends. The CDR3 contains 16 residues. The CDR3 sequence is CASSFGWAQGLYEQYF. The CDR3 DNA sequence: TGTGCCAGCAGTTTTGGATGGGCCCAGGGCCTCTACGAGCAGTACTTC.

As regards this clone: The junction and the germline gene differ at one end; a read error may be behind it. V is TRBV7-7 and J is TRBJ1-6, with 7 bases identical to TRBD1. This CDR3 contains 15 residues. The germline V gene has CDR1 SSHAT and CDR2 FNYEAQ (reference sequence). The CDR3 here is CASSRDSAYNSPLHF. CDR3 bases: TGTGCTAGCAGCAGGGACAGCGCCTATAATTCACCCCTCCACTTT. The full variable domain, rest sourced from reference TRBV7-7 and TRBJ1-6, is GAGVSQSPRYKVTKRGQDVTLRCDPISSHATLYWYQQALGQGPEFLTYFNYEAQPDKSGLPSDRFSAERPEGSISTLTIQRTEQRDSAMYRCASSRDSAYNSPLHFGNGTRLTVT.

The chain is built from TRBV4-2 and TRBJ2-1; no firm D call. The CDR3 is 17 amino acids. Germline loops: CDR1 LGHNA, CDR2 YNFKEQ. V lost 0 bases and J lost 3, with 15 bases in between. CDR3 in amino acids: CASSQDRASPYYNEQFF. The DNA for the CDR3 is TGTGCCAGCAGCCAAGATCGGGCCAGTCCCTACTACAATGAGCAGTTCTTC.

The V and J genes are TRBV10-1 and TRBJ2-7; 8 nucleotides align to TRBD2. V lost 5 bases and J lost 0; bases outside the gene matches: 12. Germline V gives CDR1 WNHNN, CDR2 SYGVQD (reference sequence). This CDR3 is built from 17 residues. CDR3 in amino acids: CASSPRTSGNPSYEQYF. In DNA, the CDR3 is TGCGCCAGCAGTCCGCGAACTAGCGGCAACCCCTCCTACGAGCAGTACTTC.

The sample holds one count of this clone. V usage is TRBV29-1 and J usage is TRBJ2-7, with D perhaps assigned TRBD1 or TRBD2 (6 bases each). The CDR3 is 14 residues long. Germline loops: CDR1 SQVTM, CDR2 ANQGSEA. With 0 bases removed from V and 1 base from J, the gap between germline ends came to 10 bases. DNA of the CDR3: TGCAGCGTTGAAGACGTAGGGGGGTCCTACGAGCAGTACTTC. It yields the protein CSVEDVGGSYEQYF.

Details on this clone: This sample includes further DNA sequences coding for the same CDR3. The chain employs TRBV5-1 and TRBJ2-3, with D possibly being TRBD1 (6 bases). Germline V CDR1 and CDR2: SGHRS, YFSETQ. The CDR3 contains 13 residues. Trimming pared 3 bases from V and 3 bases from J, leaving 8 bases between. This CDR3 is CASSSQGTDTQYF. The CDR3 DNA reads TGCGCCAGCAGCTCTCAGGGGACAGATACGCAGTATTTT.

This clone was observed a single time. The chain carries TRBV7-2 and TRBJ2-2; TRBD2 matches 11 bases. Per germline, CDR1 SGHTA and CDR2 FQGNSA. V shed 1 base and J 7 bases; nucleotides not matched to a gene: 8. The CDR3 contains 17 residues. The CDR3 spells CASSLGLAGGLNGELFF. The DNA of the CDR3 is TGTGCCAGCAGCTTAGGATTAGCGGGAGGGCTAAACGGGGAGCTGTTTTTT.

The chain combines TRBV28 with TRBJ1-1, with D perhaps TRBD1 (6 bases). The CDR3 sequence is 13 residues long. V was cut by 6 bases and J by 1 base, with 9 bases left in between. The germline gives CDR1 MDHEN, CDR2 SYDVKM. The CDR3, as DNA: TGTGCCAGCAGATCGGACAGGAACACTGAAGCTTTCTTT. Translating gives CASRSDRNTEAFF.

The rearrangement links TRBV9 to TRBJ2-6; 10 nucleotides match TRBD1. Germline CDR1 and CDR2: SGDLS and YYNGEE. Losses at the gene ends were 6 bases for V and 0 bases for J; bases not matched to a gene: 6. The length of the CDR3 is 17 residues. CDR3 DNA sequence: TGTGCCAGCACCGCGGGACAGGGGAGCTCTGGGGCCAACGTCCTGACTTTC. Amino acids: CASTAGQGSSGANVLTF.

This clone appeared once. The rearrangement uses TRBV6-1 and TRBJ2-4, with a weak D call TRBD1 (5 bases). The CDR3 runs 12 residues. Germline CDR1 reads MNHNS; CDR2 reads SASEGT. Trimming took 5 bases from V and 5 from J, leaving 7 bases between them. The DNA of the CDR3 is TGTGCCAGCAGTTTGACAGAAAACATTCAGTACTTC. This codes for CASSLTENIQYF.

This chain's CDR3 is CASNTVVSNQPQHF. The CDR3 nucleotides are TGTGCCAGTAATACAGTTGTAAGCAATCAGCCCCAGCATTTT. The rearrangement uses TRBV19 and TRBJ1-5; no clear D. Per germline, CDR1 LNHDA and CDR2 SQIVND (reference sequence). The CDR3 totals 14 residues. V lost 7 bases, J lost 1 base, and 11 bases lay in between.

The genes are TRBV15 and TRBJ2-7; 7 positions match TRBD1. With V trimmed by 9 bases and J by 6 bases, 5 bases remained unmatched. The germline gives CDR1 LNHNV, CDR2 YYDKDF (reference sequence). The CDR3 loop spans 11 amino acids. The CDR3 sequence: CATRTGLEQYF. The CDR3 region has the DNA TGTGCCACGAGGACAGGCCTCGAGCAGTACTTC.

This rearrangement joins TRBV28 to TRBJ2-7; 8 bases agree with TRBD2. This CDR3 region has 14 residues. Trimming cost V 5 bases and J 5 bases; bases outside gene matches: 8. Germline-derived CDR1 and CDR2 are MDHEN and SYDVKM. CDR3 loop: CASSGGTSSDEQYF. The CDR3 nucleotides are TGTGCCAGCAGTGGGGGGACTAGTTCCGACGAGCAGTACTTC. Full variable domain (remainder filled in from reference TRBV28 and TRBJ2-7): DVKVTQSSRYLVKRTGEKVFLECVQDMDHENMFWYRQDPGLGLRLIYFSYDVKMKEKGDIPEGYSVSREKKERFSLILESASTNQTSMYLCASSGGTSSDEQYFGPGTRLTVT.

The chain joins TRBV5-1 to TRBJ2-5; TRBD2 matches 14 bases. V shed 4 bases, J shed 5 bases, and the junction held 10 bases outside the gene matches. Germline V CDR1 and CDR2: SGHRS, YFSETQ. The CDR3 sequence is 17 residues long. The CDR3 loop reads CASSLGLAGGETETQYF. The CDR3 coding sequence is TGCGCCAGCAGCCTTGGACTAGCGGGGGGTGAGACGGAGACCCAGTACTTC. The full variable domain, rest sourced from reference TRBV5-1 and TRBJ2-5, is KAGVTQTPRYLIKTRGQQVTLSCSPISGHRSVSWYQQTPGQGLQFLFEYFSETQRNKGNFPGRFSGRQFSNSRSEMNVSTLELGDSALYLCASSLGLAGGETETQYFGPGTRLLVL.

There are a few counts of this clone. V usage is TRBV29-1 and J usage is TRBJ1-1; 9 bases align to TRBD1. The V segment lost 6 bases and the J segment 2 bases; nucleotides outside the gene matches: 1. Per germline, CDR1 SQVTM and CDR2 ANQGSEA. The CDR3 is made up of 12 amino acids. The chain's CDR3 is CSVGQGNTEAFF. The CDR3 nucleotides read TGCAGCGTGGGACAGGGCAACACTGAAGCTTTCTTT.

The chain combines TRBV18 with TRBJ2-1, with TRBD2 identical over 9 bases. V lost 6 bases, J lost 6 bases, and 12 bases stayed unmatched. The CDR3 length is 16 residues. The germline V gene encodes CDR1 KGHSH and CDR2 LQKENI. The CDR3 loop is CASSRSQAGGPNEQFF. The CDR3 DNA is TGTGCCAGCTCTCGATCCCAGGCGGGGGGGCCCAATGAGCAGTTCTTC.

The chain combines TRBV6-6 with TRBJ1-1; D call uncertain. The CDR3 length is 13 residues. The V and J ends lost 3 bases and 5 bases respectively, with 10 bases between them. Germline lookup yields CDR1 MNHNY and CDR2 SVGAGI (reference sequence). The CDR3 region is CASSYEGWTEAFF. The CDR3 DNA reads as TGTGCCAGCAGTTATGAGGGTTGGACTGAAGCTTTCTTT.

The chain uses TRBV9 and TRBJ1-4, with 9 bases fitting TRBD1. The V and J ends lost 3 bases and 7 bases, in that order; junction bases with no gene match: 4. The CDR3 has 14 amino acids. CDR1 and CDR2 from the germline V gene are SGDLS and YYNGEE. This CDR3 reads CASSATGGFEKLFF. CDR3 nucleotides: TGTGCCAGCAGCGCCACAGGGGGCTTTGAAAAACTGTTTTTT.

CDR3 nucleotide sequence: TGCGCCAGTTGCACAGGGGCCTCTGGGGCCAACGTCCTGACTTTC. Protein product: CASCTGASGANVLTF. This chain uses TRBV5-1 with TRBJ2-6; 7 bases are a match to TRBD1. The CDR3 is 15 amino acids. CDR1 SGHRS and CDR2 YFSETQ come from the germline V gene. The junction had 5 bases not matched to a gene; V was cut back by 8 bases and J by 0 bases.

This clone turned up a few times. The chain employs TRBV6-5 and TRBJ1-3; no firm D call. V dropped 7 bases and J dropped 4 bases, with 14 bases sitting between them. This CDR3 is built from 14 residues. The V gene's germline CDR1 is MNHEY and CDR2 SVGAGI. The CDR3 DNA sequence: TGTGCCAGCACCTCCGCGGGGTTAGGAAACACCATATATTTT. This codes for CASTSAGLGNTIYF.

The genes are TRBV5-1 and TRBJ1-4; TRBD1 agrees at 7 bases. The germline V gene has CDR1 SGHRS and CDR2 YFSETQ. There are 14 residues in the CDR3. The V segment lost 4 bases and the J segment 5 bases; nucleotides outside the gene matches: 5. The chain's CDR3 is CASSPGTANEKLFF. The CDR3 coding sequence is TGCGCCAGCAGCCCGGGGACAGCGAATGAAAAACTGTTTTTT.